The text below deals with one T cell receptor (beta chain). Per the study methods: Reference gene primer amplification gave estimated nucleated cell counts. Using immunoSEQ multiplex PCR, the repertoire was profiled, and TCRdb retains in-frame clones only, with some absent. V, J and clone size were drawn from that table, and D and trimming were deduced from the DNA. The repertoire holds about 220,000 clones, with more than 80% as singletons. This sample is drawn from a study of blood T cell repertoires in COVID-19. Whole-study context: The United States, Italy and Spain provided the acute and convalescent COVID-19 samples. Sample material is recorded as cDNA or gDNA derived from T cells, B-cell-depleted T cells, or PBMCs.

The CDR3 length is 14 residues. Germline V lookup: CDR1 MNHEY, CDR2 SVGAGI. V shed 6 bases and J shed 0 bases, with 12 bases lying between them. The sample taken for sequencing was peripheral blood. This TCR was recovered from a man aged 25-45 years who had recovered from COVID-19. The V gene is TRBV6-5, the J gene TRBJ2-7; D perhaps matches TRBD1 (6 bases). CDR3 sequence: CASRLQGSSYEQYF. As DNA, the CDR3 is TGTGCCAGCAGACTCCAGGGGAGCTCCTACGAGCAGTACTTC.